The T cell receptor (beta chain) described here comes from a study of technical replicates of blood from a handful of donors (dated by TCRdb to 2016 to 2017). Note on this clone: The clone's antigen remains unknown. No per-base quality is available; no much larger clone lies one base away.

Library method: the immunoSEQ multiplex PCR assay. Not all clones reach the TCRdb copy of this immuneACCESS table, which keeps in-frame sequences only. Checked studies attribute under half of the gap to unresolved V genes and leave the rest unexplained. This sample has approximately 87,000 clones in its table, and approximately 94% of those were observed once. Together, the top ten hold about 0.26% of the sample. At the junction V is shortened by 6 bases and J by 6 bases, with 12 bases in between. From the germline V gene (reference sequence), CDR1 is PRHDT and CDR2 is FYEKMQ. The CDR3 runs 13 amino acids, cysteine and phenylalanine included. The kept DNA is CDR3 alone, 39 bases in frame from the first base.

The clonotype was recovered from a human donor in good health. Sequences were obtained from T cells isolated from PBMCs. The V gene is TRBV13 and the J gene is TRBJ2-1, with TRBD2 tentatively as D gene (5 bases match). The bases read TGTGCCAGCAGTTCCTCTAGCATCAATGAGCAGTTCTTC. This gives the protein CASSSSSINEQFF.